The 12 T cell receptor beta chains listed next were all sequenced from one sample in a study of CD8+CD57+ T cells in acquired aplastic anemia. TCR beta VDJ combinations and CDR3 sequences were profiled from genomic DNA. TCRdb used MiXCR to reprocess the reads, holding one entry per CDR3 protein. This sample carries approximately 180,000 distinct CDR3 sequences, over 40% of them seen once, and the ten largest clones take about 1.8%. All sequencing subjects had displayed CD8+CD57+ cell expansion on flow cytometry. Source material: sorted CD4+, CD8+, or CD8+CD57+ T cells (not recorded which) from PBMCs. These receptors were obtained from a human donor with aplastic anemia.

This clonotype was observed at least ten times. The rearrangement uses TRBV9 and TRBJ1-1; D not resolved. The CDR3 covers 12 residues. Germline V CDR1 and CDR2: SGDLS, YYNGEE. The V and J ends lost 7 bases and 1 base respectively, with 8 bases between them. In nucleotides, the CDR3 is TGTGCCAGCGGCAAGTCGAACACTGAAGCTTTCTTT. Translation gives CASGKSNTEAFF.

In this sample, this clonotype turned up many times. The CDR3 region is CSARNGQGGEKLFF. The DNA of the CDR3 is TGCAGTGCTAGAAACGGACAGGGGGGGGAAAAACTGTTTTTT. This chain joins TRBV20-1 and TRBJ1-4, with 10 positions matching TRBD1. The CDR3 extends over 14 amino acids. CDR1 is DFQATT, CDR2 SNEGSKA, per germline (reference sequence). The junction had 5 bases not matched to a gene; V was cut back by 2 bases and J by 8 bases.

This clonotype was recorded many times. J is TRBJ1-6 and V is TRBV20-1; D ambiguous. The germline gives CDR1 DFQATT, CDR2 SNEGSKA (reference sequence). CDR3 size: 15 residues. With 3 bases removed from V and 9 bases from J, the gap between germline ends came to 18 bases. The CDR3 DNA reads as TGCAGTGCTAGCCCCAGGCCGGACCCTATTTCACCCCTCCACTTT. Residues: CSASPRPDPISPLHF.

This chain joins TRBV5-1 and TRBJ2-3, with 7 bases lining up with TRBD2. CDR1 and CDR2 from the germline V gene are SGHRS and YFSETQ. This CDR3 comprises 16 residues. The J segment lost 4 bases and the V segment lost 0 bases, leaving 8 bases of the junction unmatched. Here the CDR3 DNA reads TGCGCCAGCAGCTTGGCCGGCGCGGGAGTTGCAGATACGCAGTATTTT. Amino acids: CASSLAGAGVADTQYF.

The chain employs TRBV18 and TRBJ2-1; 7 nucleotides agree with TRBD2. CDR3 length: 17 residues. Germline V gene data show CDR1 as KGHSH and CDR2 as LQKENI. V lost 0 bases and J lost 3; bases outside the gene matches: 8. CDR3 loop: CASSPPRAGANYNEQFF. The CDR3, as DNA: TGTGCCAGCTCACCACCTAGGGCGGGAGCTAACTACAATGAGCAGTTCTTC.

This clonotype was detected many times. The rearrangement links TRBV9 to TRBJ2-5; 8 bases are shared with TRBD2. CDR3 length: 16 residues. Germline V lookup: CDR1 SGDLS, CDR2 YYNGEE. Trimming cost V 2 bases and J 0 bases; bases outside gene matches: 6. CDR3 sequence (DNA): TGTGCCAGCAGCGTCAACAGCGGGGGTAACCAAGAGACCCAGTACTTC. Translating it yields CASSVNSGGNQETQYF.

This clonotype was counted many times. The genes are TRBV5-7 and TRBJ1-3; no firm D call. TRBV5-7 is treated as an ORF (open reading frame) with a function not yet certain. The germline V and J ends were trimmed by 7 bases and 8 bases, with 13 bases remaining between them. This CDR3 region has 12 residues. CDR3 amino acids: CASARTRDTIYF. The CDR3, as DNA: TGTGCCAGCGCAAGGACGAGGGACACCATATATTTT.

The table lists this clonotype with a count of one. V gene TRBV5-5 combines with J gene TRBJ1-5; possibly TRBD1 for D (6 bases). The germline V gene encodes CDR1 SGHKS and CDR2 YYEKEE (reference sequence). The CDR3 is made up of 16 amino acids. The V and J ends lost 2 bases and 2 bases respectively, with 14 bases between them. The DNA of the CDR3 is TGTGCCAGCAGCTTAAAGGGGGGGATTGGCAATCAGCCCCAGCATTTT. This codes for CASSLKGGIGNQPQHF.

This sequence joins TRBV15 and TRBJ1-6, with a weak D call TRBD1 (6 bases). V lost 1 base and J lost 10, with 14 bases in between. The germline CDR1 and CDR2 sequences are LNHNV and YYDKDF (reference sequence). The CDR3 length is 15 residues. This CDR3 reads CATSRGRGVESPLHF. In nucleotides, the CDR3 is TGTGCCACCAGCAGAGGAAGGGGGGTCGAATCACCCCTCCACTTT.

This clonotype was recorded at least ten times. The rearrangement joins TRBV29-1 to TRBJ2-1, with 7 bases fitting TRBD1. Germline assignment: CDR1 SQVTM and CDR2 ANQGSEA. The junction had 5 bases not matched to a gene; V was cut back by 6 bases and J by 0 bases. The CDR3 is made up of 14 amino acids. CDR3 sequence: CSVARDSSYNEQFF. The CDR3 nucleotides read TGCAGCGTCGCCCGGGACAGCTCCTACAATGAGCAGTTCTTC.

Points on this clonotype: The DNA is omitted, as the CDR3 cannot be located on it reliably, and the CDR3 follows TCRdb's listing. This chain links TRBV29-1 with TRBJ1-2. The CDR3 is 14 residues long, counting both termini. The germline V gene has CDR1 SQVTM and CDR2 ANQGSEA. CDR3 in amino acids: CSVPPLSPNYGCTF.

The chain combines TRBV11-1 with TRBJ1-2, with D maybe TRBD1 (5 bases). CDR3 length: 16 residues. In germline, CDR1 is SGHAT, CDR2 FQDESV (reference sequence). The V end was cut by 1 base, the J end by 6 bases, with 18 bases between. This CDR3 reads CASSLVPGGVSDGYTF. CDR3 DNA sequence: TGTGCCAGCAGCTTAGTCCCGGGGGGAGTGTCCGATGGCTACACCTTC. Variable domain in full (rest from reference TRBV11-1 and TRBJ1-2): EAEVAQSPRYKITEKSQAVAFWCDPISGHATLYWYRQILGQGPELLVQFQDESVVDDSQLPKDRFSAERLKGVDSTLKIQPAELGDSAMYLCASSLVPGGVSDGYTFGSGTRLTVV.